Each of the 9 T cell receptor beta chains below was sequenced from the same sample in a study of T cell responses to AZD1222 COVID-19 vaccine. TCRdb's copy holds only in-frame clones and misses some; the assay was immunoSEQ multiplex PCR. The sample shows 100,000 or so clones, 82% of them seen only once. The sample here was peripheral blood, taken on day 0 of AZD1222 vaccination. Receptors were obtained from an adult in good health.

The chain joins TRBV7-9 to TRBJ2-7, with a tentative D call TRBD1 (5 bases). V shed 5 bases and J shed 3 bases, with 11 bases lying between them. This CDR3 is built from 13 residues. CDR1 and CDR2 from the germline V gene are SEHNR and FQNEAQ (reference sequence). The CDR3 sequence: CASSMTDFYEQYF. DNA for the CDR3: TGTGCCAGCAGCATGACAGATTTCTACGAGCAGTACTTC.

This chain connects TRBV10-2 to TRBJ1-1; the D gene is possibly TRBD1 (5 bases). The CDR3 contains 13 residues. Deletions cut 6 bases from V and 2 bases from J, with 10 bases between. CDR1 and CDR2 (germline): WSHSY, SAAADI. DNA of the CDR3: TGCGCCAGCAGCCCCGACAGCAACACTGAAGCTTTCTTT. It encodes CASSPDSNTEAFF.

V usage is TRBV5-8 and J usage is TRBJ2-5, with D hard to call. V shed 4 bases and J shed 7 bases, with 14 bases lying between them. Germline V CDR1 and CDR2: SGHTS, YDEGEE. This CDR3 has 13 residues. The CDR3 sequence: CASSQGPSVTQYF. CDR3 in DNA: TGTGCCAGCAGCCAAGGGCCGTCTGTGACCCAGTACTTC.

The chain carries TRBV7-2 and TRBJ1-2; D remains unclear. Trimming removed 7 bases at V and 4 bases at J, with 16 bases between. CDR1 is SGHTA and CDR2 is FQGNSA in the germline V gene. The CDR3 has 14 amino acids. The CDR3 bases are TGTGCCAGCACCCCCATAGGGCAGGTCTATGGCTACACCTTC. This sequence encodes CASTPIGQVYGYTF.

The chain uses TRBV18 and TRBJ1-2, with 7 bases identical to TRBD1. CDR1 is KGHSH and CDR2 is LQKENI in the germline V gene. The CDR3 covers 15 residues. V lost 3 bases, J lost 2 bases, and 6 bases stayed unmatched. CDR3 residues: CASSPRLTGNYGYTF. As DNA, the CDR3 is TGTGCCAGCTCACCTCGCCTGACAGGGAACTATGGCTACACCTTC.

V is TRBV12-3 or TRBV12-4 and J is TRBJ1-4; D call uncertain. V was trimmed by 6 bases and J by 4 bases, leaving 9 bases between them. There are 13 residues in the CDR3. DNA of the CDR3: TGTGCCAGCAGAAGAGGGATTAATGAAAAACTGTTTTTT. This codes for CASRRGINEKLFF.

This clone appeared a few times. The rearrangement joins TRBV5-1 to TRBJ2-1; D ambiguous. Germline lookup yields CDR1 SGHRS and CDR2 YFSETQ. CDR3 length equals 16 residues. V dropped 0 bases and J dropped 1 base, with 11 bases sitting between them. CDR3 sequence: CASSLAGTDSYNEQFF. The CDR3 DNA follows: TGCGCCAGCAGCTTGGCTGGCACCGATTCCTACAATGAGCAGTTCTTC.

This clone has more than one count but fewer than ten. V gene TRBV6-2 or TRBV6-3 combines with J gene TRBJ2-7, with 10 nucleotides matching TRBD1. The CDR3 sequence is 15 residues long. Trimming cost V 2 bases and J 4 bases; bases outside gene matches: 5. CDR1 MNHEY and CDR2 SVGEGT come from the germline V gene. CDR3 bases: TGTGCCAGCAGTTACCAGGGACAGGGGTTTTACGAGCAGTACTTC. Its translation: CASSYQGQGFYEQYF.

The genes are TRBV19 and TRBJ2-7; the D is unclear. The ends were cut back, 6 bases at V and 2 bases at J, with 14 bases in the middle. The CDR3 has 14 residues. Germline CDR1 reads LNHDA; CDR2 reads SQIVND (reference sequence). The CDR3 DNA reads TGTGCCAGTAGAGAAGACGGTCAAACCTACGAGCAGTACTTC. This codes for CASREDGQTYEQYF.